This entry is about one TCR beta chain. Base qualities are missing; no much larger clone stands one base away. This entry is derived from a study of tacrolimus-resistant gene-edited T cells for transplant recipients (dated by TCRdb to the early 2020s). Study-level background: Clonality and clone numbers were compared by TCRbeta sequencing between expanded FKBP12 knockout and unedited CMV-specific T cell products. As a safety check, repertoire sequencing was used to rule out clonal outgrowth driven by transformation after gene editing. A couple of donors were sequenced, each contributing one unedited and one FKBP12 knockout CMV-specific T cell product.

Study-wide findings and limitations: Comparable clonality, top-10 clone read coverage, and total clone numbers were found for knockout and unedited products. It was concluded by the authors that the TCRbeta repertoire was not drastically skewed by gene editing and that excessive clonal expansion was not caused by gene editing. Repertoires from different donors showed no Morisita similarity, whereas knockout and unedited products from the same donor showed high similarity. Repertoire comparisons (Figure 5) were based on n = 2.

Genomic DNA served as the input for TCRbeta sequencing, which was run through the immunoSEQ service. The paper's processing steps were these. Using immunoSEQ ANALYZER 3.0, the repertoires were analyzed for Morisita similarity, clonality, top-10 clone coverage and total clone counts. On the clonality scale, a value of 1 indicated a monoclonal product, while lower values indicated more diverse products. TCRdb carries this immuneACCESS record with in-frame sequences only. Its versions omit some clonotypes, under half of them owing to an unresolved V gene in the studies checked, with the rest unexplained. The DNA was the basis for D and trimming; V, J and clone size are from that table. This sample lists several hundred clones; approximately 44% were detected once. Approximately 80% of the sample comes from the top ten. The sample's treatment or condition label is to be understood as: CRISPR-Cas9 RNP knockout of FKBP12 using synthetic sgRNA#2. Before enrichment with an IFNgamma secretion assay kit, PBMCs were stimulated for around 6 hours using overlapping CMV pp65 and IE-1 peptide pools. FKBP12 knockout was performed on day 7 by electroporating Cas9 ribonucleoprotein using an Amaxa 4D-Nucleofector. Recombinant human IL-7 and IL-15 were used to expand the enriched CMV-specific T cells in culture. T cell products were cultured for approximately three weeks before cryopreservation. After activation, CMV-specific T cells were enriched from PBMCs on the basis of IFNgamma secretion. Ribonucleoprotein complexes contained recombinant Streptococcus pyogenes Cas9 protein precomplexed with FKBP12-specific sgRNA. Synthetic sgRNA#2 was selected for subsequent experiments as the most effective, GMP-preferred guide.

The germline V gene (reference sequence) specifies SEHNR as CDR1 and FQNEAQ as CDR2. The CDR3 has 15 amino acids, counting the end cysteine and phenylalanine. The DNA shown is the 45-base CDR3, in frame from base 1. V is pared back by 3 bases and J by 4 bases, with 16 bases lying between the germline termini. Sequencing used a CMV-specific product grown in culture, obtained from cells with FKBP12 knockout. This sample's cell subset or site label indicates: expanded CMV-specific T cell product isolated by IFNgamma secretion after CMV peptide stimulation. Recombination joined TRBV7-9 with TRBJ2-7, with the D gene too uncertain to name. This clonotype was obtained from a human donor in good health, a blood donor. The DNA sequence is as follows: TGTGCCAGCAGCTTGTGGCGCGCCAGCAAGTACGAGCAGTACTTC. This is translated as CASSLWRASKYEQYF.